Listed here is a single TCR beta chain. What antigen it recognizes has not been identified. In this record, gene identifiers and germline sequences come from the mouse. The read ends 1 residue early relative to the CDR3; the germline J gene fills the gap. The germline V gene provides CDR1 SGHLS and CDR2 HYDKME. V lost 0 bases and J lost 3 bases; the stretch between them is 6 bases long. There are 13 amino acids in the CDR3, from cysteine to phenylalanine inclusive. Only the CDR3 bases that were read are kept: 36 of them, in frame from base 1. This sample is part of a study of tissue T cells after allogeneic stem cell transplantation (dated by TCRdb to the early 2020s). For context, the study as a whole: The study profiled TCR beta repertoires across many tissues from research autopsies of patients with and without GVHD, plus mouse models of GVHD. On the human side, the study was prospective and observational, with no blinding or randomization. What the study reported, not specific to this receptor: Few T cell clones were found to be shared across patients, but shared repertoire signatures across patients were revealed in a tissue-specific fashion by motif-based clustering. A small and clinically heterogeneous patient cohort was studied, and sampling depth was acknowledged as a limitation. In both patients and mice, T cells from blood and spleen covered only a limited part of the TCR repertoire found in tissues. The study did not determine which tissue TCRs were alloreactive or antigen-specific, and some clones might have been persisting host cells. Within patients, how anatomically similar tissues were was a major factor shaping TCR repertoire composition, regardless of disease or transplant status.

Library method: the immunoSEQ multiplex PCR assay. TCRbeta CDR3 sequencing was done by Adaptive Biotechnologies at survey depth, reporting CDR3 sequences, V/J genes, productive frequency and template counts. Amplification of TCR beta CDR3 regions started from genomic DNA instead of RNA. On the study's bioinformatics: Jensen-Shannon divergence served to quantify pairwise repertoire overlap between tissues, with 0 meaning identical and 1 meaning complete divergence. Tissues were grouped by single-linkage agglomerative hierarchical clustering of pairwise JSD values, and the clustering results were shown as dendrograms. GLIPH2 was run on all patient samples with simulation_depth 1000, kmer_min_depth 3, cdr3_length_cutoff 8, keeping groups with more than two unique CDR3s. In a standardized tissue-overlap score, Jaccard GLIPH-group overlap across patients was extrapolated to a standard repertoire size of 1000 clones. To look at how diversity was associated with clinical or experimental variables, linear mixed-effect models were used, with tissue treated as a fixed effect and individual treated as a random effect. TCRdb mirrors the immuneACCESS table, restricted to in-frame sequences. Some clones are absent from its copies; in checked studies, under half trace to an unresolved V gene, and the reason for the others is unknown. V, J and clone size reflect that table, while D and trimming were determined from the DNA. This sample comprises thousands of clones, around 50% of them detected only once. The leading ten clones occupy roughly 8.9% of the sample.

Reading the label with the study, this specimen's time point is: mouse harvest day 7 after allogeneic transplant. Mouse grafts consisting of 10^7 T-cell-depleted bone marrow cells combined with 10^6 splenic CD5+ T cells were administered by tail vein injection. GVHD in mice was modeled with a major MHC-mismatch B6 (H2b) into BALB/c (H2d) model, and tissues were profiled at day 7 or 14. On day 7 or 14 post-transplant, mouse tissues and retro-orbital blood were harvested with separate sterile tools for each animal, and livers were flushed beforehand. Before genomic DNA was isolated with the DNeasy Blood & Tissue Kit, mouse tissues were minced with razor blades in buffered saline.

The sequence links TRBV12-2 to TRBJ2-3, with the D assignment possibly TRBD1 or TRBD2, given 5 matching bases for each. The specimen sequenced was lymph node tissue. This receptor was identified in a female BALB/c mouse given C57BL/6 T cells with graft-versus-host disease after an allogeneic hematopoietic cell transplant. The CDR3 amino acid sequence is: CASSLGAAETLYF. The DNA read from the CDR3 is TGTGCCAGCTCTCTCGGGGCAGCAGAAACGCTGTAT.